The 13 T cell receptor beta chains presented below share a single source sample, sequenced in a study of Graves' ophthalmopathy and Graves' hyperthyroidism. RNA transcripts were the template, and TCR beta CDR3 regions were amplified from them. The authors performed first-round RT-PCR with HTBI primers and then a second-round multiplex PCR. TCRdb recomputed calls from the multiplex PCR reads with MiXCR, one row per CDR3 protein. The repertoire consists of a few hundred thousand distinct CDR3 sequences, with about 15% occurring once and the leading ten covering roughly 2.6%. The specimen was peripheral blood. The receptors come from an adult woman with stable Graves' hyperthyroidism.

This clonotype was seen many times. The chain has TRBV20-1 and TRBJ1-5; D is ambiguous. V was clipped by 2 bases and J by 0 bases, with 11 bases between them. The germline gives CDR1 DFQATT, CDR2 SNEGSKA (reference sequence). The CDR3 is 15 amino acids. The CDR3: CSARQNSYSNQPQHF. The CDR3 DNA sequence: TGCAGTGCTAGACAGAACTCTTATAGCAATCAGCCCCAGCATTTT.

For this clonotype: It may be a read error: a sequence one base away is much more abundant. The chain combines TRBV7-6 with TRBJ2-7; possibly TRBD2 for D (5 bases). Germline CDR1 is SGHVS and CDR2 is FNYEAQ. The length of the CDR3 is 14 residues. V gave up 4 bases and J gave up 2 bases, with 12 bases separating them. CDR3 residues: CASSYPYGTYEQYV. DNA for the CDR3: TGTGCCAGCAGCTATCCCTACGGGACCTACGAGCAGTACGTC.

This clonotype was seen repeatedly, ten times or more. This sequence joins TRBV2 and TRBJ2-2; unclear D gene. Trimming removed 2 bases from V and 6 bases from J, with 7 bases in between. This CDR3 spans 13 amino acids. Germline V CDR1 and CDR2: SNHLY, FYNNEI. The CDR3 reads CASSENHPGELFF. CDR3 DNA: TGTGCCAGCAGTGAAAATCACCCCGGGGAGCTGTTTTTT.

Many counts were recorded for this clonotype. The V and J genes are TRBV5-5 and TRBJ1-1; 8 bases line up with TRBD1. CDR3 length: 13 amino acids. The V gene's germline CDR1 is SGHKS and CDR2 YYEKEE (reference sequence). The ends lost 3 bases at V and 5 bases at J; junction bases unmatched: 3. Here the CDR3 reads CASSWTGQTEAFF. The DNA for the CDR3 is TGTGCCAGCAGCTGGACAGGGCAGACTGAAGCTTTCTTT.

Ten or more counts support this clonotype. The CDR3: CASSPSPGNQPQHF. As DNA, the CDR3 is TGTGCCAGCAGTCCTTCACCGGGCAATCAGCCCCAGCATTTT. The V gene is TRBV7-9, the J gene TRBJ1-5; D unresolved. Germline V lookup: CDR1 SEHNR, CDR2 FQNEAQ (reference sequence). CDR3 length equals 14 residues. Between the trimmed V and J ends, which lost 6 bases and 2 bases, there was a span of 11 bases.

In its sample, this clonotype was seen many times. V is TRBV7-2 and J is TRBJ2-7; 10 bases line up with TRBD2. CDR1 SGHTA and CDR2 FQGNSA come from the germline V gene. CDR3 size: 16 residues. V gave up 1 base and J gave up 4 bases; unmatched junction bases: 7. CDR3 loop: CASSLGLAGEWYEQYF. CDR3 bases: TGTGCCAGCAGCTTAGGCCTAGCGGGAGAGTGGTACGAGCAGTACTTC.

This clonotype was seen many times. V gene TRBV2 combines with J gene TRBJ1-2; tentative D call: TRBD1 (5 bases). The CDR3 spans 14 residues. V dropped 8 bases and J dropped 0 bases, with 13 bases sitting between them. Germline V gene sequence: CDR1 SNHLY, CDR2 FYNNEI. The CDR3 reads CASRGVLSNYGYTF. The CDR3 DNA follows: TGTGCCAGCCGAGGGGTTCTCTCTAACTATGGCTACACCTTC.

In its sample, this clonotype was seen many times. The chain uses TRBV4-2 and TRBJ2-7, with D possibly being TRBD2 (5 bases). Germline CDR1 and CDR2: LGHNA and YNFKEQ. This CDR3 comprises 17 residues. V gave up 2 bases and J gave up 0 bases, with 17 bases separating them. The CDR3 region has the DNA TGTGCCAGCAGCCAACTAGCCAGCGGATATAGCTCCTACGAGCAGTACTTC. This sequence encodes CASSQLASGYSSYEQYF.

This clonotype was recorded at least ten times. The chain uses TRBV6-1 and TRBJ2-3, with TRBD1 identical over 8 bases. Germline values: CDR1 MNHNS, CDR2 SASEGT. V lost 4 bases to trimming and J lost 2 bases; unmatched junction nucleotides: 5. The CDR3 totals 15 residues. The CDR3, as DNA: TGTGCCAGCAGTGCCTGGGACAGGAACACAGATACGCAGTATTTT. Translated, it gives CASSAWDRNTDTQYF.

This clonotype showed up many times. V usage is TRBV4-3 and J usage is TRBJ2-7; 11 bases agree with TRBD1. The CDR3 sequence is 17 residues long. With 0 bases clipped from V and 3 bases from J, the junction kept 7 bases outside the gene matches. Germline values: CDR1 LGHNA, CDR2 YSLEER. CDR3 sequence: CASSQDRLDRGHYEQYF. CDR3 sequence (DNA): TGCGCCAGCAGCCAAGATCGTCTGGACAGGGGGCACTACGAGCAGTACTTC.

The chain carries TRBV27 and TRBJ1-5; D is possibly TRBD1 (5 bases). Trimming stripped 5 bases from V and 2 bases from J, with 13 bases between. This CDR3 is 15 amino acids long. The germline V gene has CDR1 MNHEY and CDR2 SMNVEV (reference sequence). The CDR3 DNA sequence: TGTGCCAGCAGTGCGGCAGGGCCCCGCAATCAGCCCCAGCATTTT. It encodes CASSAAGPRNQPQHF.

This clonotype has at least ten counts. The CDR3 bases are TGTGCCAGCAGCCATTCCGGGGCCTACGAGCAGTACTTC. Its protein is CASSHSGAYEQYF. V is TRBV6-2 or TRBV6-3 and J is TRBJ2-7, with a tentative D call TRBD2 (5 bases). Looked up from germline, CDR1 is MNHEY and CDR2 is SVGEGT. Trimming shortened V by 6 bases and J by 2 bases, and 11 bases separated the two germline ends. This CDR3 has 13 amino acids.

This clonotype was seen repeatedly, ten times or more. J is TRBJ2-2 and V is TRBV2, with TRBD2 identical over 7 bases. CDR3 size: 15 residues. V gave up 5 bases and J gave up 5 bases; unmatched junction bases: 8. The V gene's germline CDR1 is SNHLY and CDR2 FYNNEI. CDR3 DNA sequence: TGTGCCAGCAGTTGGAGCGGGATGGGAACCGGGGAGCTGTTTTTT. This translates into CASSWSGMGTGELFF.